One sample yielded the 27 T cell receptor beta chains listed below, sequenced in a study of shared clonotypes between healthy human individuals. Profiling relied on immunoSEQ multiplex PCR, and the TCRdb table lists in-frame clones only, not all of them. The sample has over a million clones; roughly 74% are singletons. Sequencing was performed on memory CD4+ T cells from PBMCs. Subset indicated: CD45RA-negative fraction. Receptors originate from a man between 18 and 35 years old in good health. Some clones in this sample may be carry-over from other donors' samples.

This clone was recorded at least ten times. The CDR3 sequence is CASRPGLASTDTQYF. Here the CDR3 DNA reads TGTGCCAGCAGGCCAGGACTCGCTAGCACAGATACGCAGTATTTT. The chain has TRBV7-9 and TRBJ2-3; tentative D call: TRBD2 (5 bases). The V gene lost 6 bases and the J gene lost 0 bases, with 13 bases spanning the gap. Germline assignment: CDR1 SEHNR and CDR2 FQNEAQ (reference sequence). This CDR3 region has 15 residues.

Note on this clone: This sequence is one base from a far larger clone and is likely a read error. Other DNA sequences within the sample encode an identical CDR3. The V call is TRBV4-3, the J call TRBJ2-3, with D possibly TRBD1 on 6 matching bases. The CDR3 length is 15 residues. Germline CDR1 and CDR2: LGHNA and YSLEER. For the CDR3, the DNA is TGCGCCAGCAGCCCTAGACAGGTACACACAGATACACAGTATTTT. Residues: CASSPRQVHTDTQYF.

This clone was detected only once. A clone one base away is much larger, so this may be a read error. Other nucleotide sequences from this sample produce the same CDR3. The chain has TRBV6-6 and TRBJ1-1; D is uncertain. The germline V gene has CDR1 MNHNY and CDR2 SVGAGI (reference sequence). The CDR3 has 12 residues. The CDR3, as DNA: TGTGCCAGCAGTTACCTGAACACTGAAGCTTTCTTC. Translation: CASSYLNTEAFF.

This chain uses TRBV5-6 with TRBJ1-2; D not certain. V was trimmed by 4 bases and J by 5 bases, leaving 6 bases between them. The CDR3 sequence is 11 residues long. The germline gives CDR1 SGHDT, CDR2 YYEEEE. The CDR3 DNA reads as TGTGCCAGCAGCAGGTGGTATGGCTACACCTTC. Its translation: CASSRWYGYTF.

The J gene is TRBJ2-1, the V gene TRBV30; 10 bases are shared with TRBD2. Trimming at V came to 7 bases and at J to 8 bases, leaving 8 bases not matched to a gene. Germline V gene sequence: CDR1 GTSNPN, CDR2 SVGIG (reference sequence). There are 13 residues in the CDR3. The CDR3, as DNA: TGTGCCTCTAGCGGGAGAGTCGGGGATGAGCAGTTCTTC. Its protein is CASSGRVGDEQFF.

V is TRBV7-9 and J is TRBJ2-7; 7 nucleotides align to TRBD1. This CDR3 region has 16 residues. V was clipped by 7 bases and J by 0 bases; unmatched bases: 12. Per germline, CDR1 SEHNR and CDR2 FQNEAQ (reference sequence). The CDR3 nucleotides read TGTGCCAGCAACCCAACCACCGGGACAGCCTCCTACGAGCAGTACTTC. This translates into CASNPTTGTASYEQYF. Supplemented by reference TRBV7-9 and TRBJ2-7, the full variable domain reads DTGVSQNPRHKITKRGQNVTFRCDPISEHNRLYWYRQTLGQGPEFLTYFQNEAQLEKSRLLSDRFSAERPKGSFSTLEIQRTEQGDSAMYLCASNPTTGTASYEQYFGPGTRLTVT.

The CDR3 here is CASSELAGRYEQYF. The CDR3 nucleotides read TGTGCCAGCAGTGAACTAGCGGGACGGTACGAGCAGTACTTC. J is TRBJ2-7 and V is TRBV28; 10 positions agree with TRBD2. Looked up from germline, CDR1 is MDHEN and CDR2 is SYDVKM. V lost 5 bases and J lost 4; bases outside the gene matches: 5. The CDR3 runs to 14 residues.

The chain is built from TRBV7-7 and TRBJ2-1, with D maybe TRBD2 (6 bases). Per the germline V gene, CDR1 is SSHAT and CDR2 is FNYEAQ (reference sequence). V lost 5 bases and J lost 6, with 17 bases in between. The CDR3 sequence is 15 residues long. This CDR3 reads CASSPIGAGSNEQFF. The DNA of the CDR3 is TGTGCCAGCAGCCCCATTGGGGCGGGATCCAATGAGCAGTTCTTC.

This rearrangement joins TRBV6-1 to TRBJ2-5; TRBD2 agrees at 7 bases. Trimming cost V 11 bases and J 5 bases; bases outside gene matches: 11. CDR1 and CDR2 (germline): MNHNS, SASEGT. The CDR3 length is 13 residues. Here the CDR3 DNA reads TGTGCCGGAGGGGACTATGGAGGGGAGACCCAGTACTTC. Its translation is CAGGDYGGETQYF.

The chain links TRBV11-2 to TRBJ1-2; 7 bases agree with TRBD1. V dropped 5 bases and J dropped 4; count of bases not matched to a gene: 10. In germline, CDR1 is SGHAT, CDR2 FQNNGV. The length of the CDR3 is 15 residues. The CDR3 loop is CASSATPGTAYGYTF. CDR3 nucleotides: TGTGCCAGCAGCGCAACCCCTGGGACAGCCTATGGCTACACCTTC.

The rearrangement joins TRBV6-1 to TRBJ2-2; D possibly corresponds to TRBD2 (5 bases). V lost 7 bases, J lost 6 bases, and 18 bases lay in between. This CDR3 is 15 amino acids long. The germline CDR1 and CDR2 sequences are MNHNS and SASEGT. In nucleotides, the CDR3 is TGTGCCAGCATGCTAGGGAGCTTGGGGTCCGGGGAGCTGTTTTTT. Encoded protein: CASMLGSLGSGELFF.

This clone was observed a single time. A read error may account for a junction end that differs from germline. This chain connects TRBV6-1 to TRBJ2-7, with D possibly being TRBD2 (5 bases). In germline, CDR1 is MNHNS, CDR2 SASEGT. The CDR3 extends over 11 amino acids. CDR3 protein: CASRESGFQCF. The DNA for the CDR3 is TGTGCCAGCAGAGAAAGCGGTTTCCAGTGCTTC.

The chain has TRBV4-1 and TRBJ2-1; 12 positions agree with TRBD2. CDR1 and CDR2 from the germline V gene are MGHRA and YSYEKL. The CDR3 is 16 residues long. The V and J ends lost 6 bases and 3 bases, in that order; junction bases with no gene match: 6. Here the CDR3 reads CASRLAGGSFYNEQFF. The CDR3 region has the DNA TGCGCCAGCAGACTAGCGGGAGGCTCTTTCTACAATGAGCAGTTCTTC.

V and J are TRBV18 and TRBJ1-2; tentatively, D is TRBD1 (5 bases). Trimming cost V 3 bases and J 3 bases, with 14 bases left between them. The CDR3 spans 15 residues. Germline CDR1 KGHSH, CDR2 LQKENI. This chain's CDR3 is CASSPQTAPDYGYTF. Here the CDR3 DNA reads TGTGCCAGCTCACCGCAGACAGCCCCGGACTATGGCTACACCTTC.

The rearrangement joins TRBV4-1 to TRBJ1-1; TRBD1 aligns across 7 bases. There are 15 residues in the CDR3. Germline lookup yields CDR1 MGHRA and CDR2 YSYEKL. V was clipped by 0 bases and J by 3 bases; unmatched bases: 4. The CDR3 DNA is TGCGCCAGCAGCCAAGAGGCGACAGGGTACACTGAAGCTTTCTTT. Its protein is CASSQEATGYTEAFF.

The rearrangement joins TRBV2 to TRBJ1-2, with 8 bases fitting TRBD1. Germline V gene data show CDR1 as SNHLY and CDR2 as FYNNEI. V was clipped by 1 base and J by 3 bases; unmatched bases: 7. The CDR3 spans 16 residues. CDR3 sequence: CASSEDFQGAYYGYTF. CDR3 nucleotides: TGTGCCAGCAGTGAAGATTTTCAGGGGGCGTACTATGGCTACACCTTC. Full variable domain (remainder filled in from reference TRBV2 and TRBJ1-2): EPEVTQTPSHQVTQMGQEVILRCVPISNHLYFYWYRQILGQKVEFLVSFYNNEISEKSEIFDDQFSVERPDGSNFTLKIRSTKLEDSAMYFCASSEDFQGAYYGYTFGSGTRLTVV.

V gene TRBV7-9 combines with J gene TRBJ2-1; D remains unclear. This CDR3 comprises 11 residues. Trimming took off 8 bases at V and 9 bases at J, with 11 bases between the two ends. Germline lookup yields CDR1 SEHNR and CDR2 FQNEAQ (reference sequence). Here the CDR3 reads CASGIASEQFF. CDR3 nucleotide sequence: TGTGCCAGCGGCATAGCTAGTGAGCAGTTCTTC.

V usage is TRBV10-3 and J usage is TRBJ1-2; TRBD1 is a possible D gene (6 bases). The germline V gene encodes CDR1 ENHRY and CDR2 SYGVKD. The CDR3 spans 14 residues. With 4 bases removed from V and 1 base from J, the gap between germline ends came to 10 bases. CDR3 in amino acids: CAISGQQGNYGYTF. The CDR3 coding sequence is TGTGCCATCAGTGGGCAACAGGGTAACTATGGCTACACCTTC.

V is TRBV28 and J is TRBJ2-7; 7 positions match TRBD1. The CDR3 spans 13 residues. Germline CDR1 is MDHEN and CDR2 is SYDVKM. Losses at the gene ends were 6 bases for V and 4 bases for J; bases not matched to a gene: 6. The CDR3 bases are TGTGCCAGCAGGCGCGCAGGGGGATACGAGCAGTACTTC. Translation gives CASRRAGGYEQYF.

The CDR3 nucleotides are TGTGCCAGCAGCTTGGGGGGCCGGGACAGGGGGATAGATACGCAGTATTTT. This codes for CASSLGGRDRGIDTQYF. The rearrangement joins TRBV5-4 to TRBJ2-3, with 11 bases identical to TRBD1. This CDR3 is 17 amino acids long. Germline V gene data show CDR1 as SGHNT and CDR2 as YYREEE (reference sequence). With 0 bases clipped from V and 5 bases from J, the junction kept 8 bases outside the gene matches.

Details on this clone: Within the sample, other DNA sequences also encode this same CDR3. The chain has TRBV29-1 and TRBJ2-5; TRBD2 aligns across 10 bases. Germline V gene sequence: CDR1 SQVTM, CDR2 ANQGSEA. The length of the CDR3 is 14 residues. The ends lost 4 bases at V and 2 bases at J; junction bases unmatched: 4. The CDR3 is CSVGASGSQETQYF. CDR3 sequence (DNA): TGCAGCGTTGGCGCTAGCGGGAGTCAAGAGACCCAGTACTTC.

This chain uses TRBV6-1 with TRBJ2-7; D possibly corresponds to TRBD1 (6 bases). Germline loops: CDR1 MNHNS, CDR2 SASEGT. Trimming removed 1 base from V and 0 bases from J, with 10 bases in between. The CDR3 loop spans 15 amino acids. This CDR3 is CASSEGAGASYEQYF. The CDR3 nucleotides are TGTGCCAGCAGTGAAGGGGCAGGGGCCTCCTACGAGCAGTACTTC.

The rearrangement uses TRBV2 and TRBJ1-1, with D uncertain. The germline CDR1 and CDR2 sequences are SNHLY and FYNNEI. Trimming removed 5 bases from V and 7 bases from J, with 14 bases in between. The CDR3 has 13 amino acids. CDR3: CASSNGISREAFF. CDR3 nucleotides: TGTGCCAGCAGTAACGGGATTTCTCGTGAAGCTTTCTTT.

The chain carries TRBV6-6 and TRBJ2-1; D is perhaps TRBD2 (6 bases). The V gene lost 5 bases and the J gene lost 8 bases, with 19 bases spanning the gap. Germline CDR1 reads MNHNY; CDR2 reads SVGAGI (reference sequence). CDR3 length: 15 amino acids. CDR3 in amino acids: CASSREGTGYDEQFF. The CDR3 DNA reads TGTGCCAGCAGTCGAGAGGGGACTGGGTACGATGAGCAGTTCTTC.

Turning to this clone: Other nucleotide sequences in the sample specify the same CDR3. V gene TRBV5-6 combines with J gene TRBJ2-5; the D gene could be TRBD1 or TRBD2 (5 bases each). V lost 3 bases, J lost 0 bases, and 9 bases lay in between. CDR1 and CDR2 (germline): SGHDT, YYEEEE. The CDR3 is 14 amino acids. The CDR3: CASSWGSHQETQYF. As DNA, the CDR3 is TGTGCCAGCAGCTGGGGGAGCCACCAAGAGACCCAGTACTTC.

DNA of the CDR3: TGTGCCAGCAGTCCCCAAGGGACCAGCCAAGAGACCCAGTACTTC. This sequence encodes CASSPQGTSQETQYF. V usage is TRBV6-5 and J usage is TRBJ2-5; tentatively, D is TRBD1 or TRBD2 (5 bases each). The V gene's germline CDR1 is MNHEY and CDR2 SVGAGI. V was clipped by 5 bases and J by 1 base, with 14 bases between them. This CDR3 is 15 amino acids long.

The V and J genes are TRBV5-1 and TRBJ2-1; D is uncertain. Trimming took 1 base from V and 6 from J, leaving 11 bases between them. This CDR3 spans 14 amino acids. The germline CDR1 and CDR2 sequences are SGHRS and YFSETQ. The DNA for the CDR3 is TGCGCCAGCAGCTTGTGGGGTGGGCTCAATGAGCAGTTCTTC. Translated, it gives CASSLWGGLNEQFF.